The subject of this entry is one TCR beta chain. Its antigen remains undetermined. Nothing much larger sits one base from this clone, and base qualities are not available. TCRbeta CDR3 regions were amplified from genomic DNA using the immunoSEQ Assay, a bias-controlled multiplex PCR. The paper's processing steps were these. The number of nucleated cells in each sample was estimated by amplification of reference gene primers within the assay. To quantify the absolute abundance of each unique TCRbeta CDR3 rearrangement, sequence reads were collapsed and filtered. For each sample, productive Simpson clonality was calculated as the square root of Simpson's diversity index across productive rearrangements. TCRdb retrieved this table from immuneACCESS and kept in-frame rearrangements only. Not all clones are present; in checked studies, unresolved V genes account for under half, and no reason is known for the remainder. Clonal size and the V and J genes are those of that table, whereas D and trimming came from the DNA. This sample gives roughly 26,000 clones in total; over 80% of them show up just once. The ten most abundant clones make up 2.5% to 3% of the sample.

Whole blood was collected in K2EDTA tubes by collaborating institutions according to the institutions' own protocols. For TCRbeta analysis, collaborator samples were shipped as frozen whole blood, as isolated PBMCs, or as DNA extracted from either sample type. The sample originates from a study of blood T cell repertoires in COVID-19 (dated by TCRdb to the early 2020s). As for the study more broadly: The collaborator samples originated in the United States, Italy and Spain and spanned the acute and convalescent phases of COVID-19. The prospective study material was composed of cDNA or gDNA derived from T cells, B-cell-depleted T cells, or PBMCs. Deeply sampled blood TCRbeta repertoires from subjects exposed to, actively infected with, or recovered from COVID-19 were included in the dataset. A freely available public database, intended as a resource for researchers studying the immune response to SARS-CoV-2, is where the repertoires were released. The samples were drawn from the first 160 participants of the ongoing ImmuneRACE study and from under 1,500 subjects provided by 6 global collaborators. Sample metadata almost always included a de-identified subject ID, COVID-19 status, age in years and sex. Where HLA class I and class II types were available, the types were taken from metadata supplied by the sample provider, not from assay-based typing.

Results the study describes overall, beyond this receptor: The quantity of clinical and demographic metadata differed by source and by participant and was supplied without curation.

The sequence was collected from a human donor in a cohort sampled during active COVID-19. Sequenced: peripheral blood.

The DNA is as follows: TGTGCCAGTACCCGGGACAGCCCGGTTTACACTGAAGCTTTCTTT. Translated, it gives CASTRDSPVYTEAFF. The chain joins TRBV19 to TRBJ1-1; 7 central nucleotides agree with TRBD1. Sequences LNHDA (CDR1) and SQIVND (CDR2) are obtained from the germline V gene (reference sequence). The CDR3, cysteine through phenylalanine, is 15 amino acids long. Only the CDR3 region is kept as DNA, spanning 45 bases read in frame from base 1. Germline trimming amounts to 7 bases on V and 3 bases on J, with 11 as the count of junction bases outside the gene matches.